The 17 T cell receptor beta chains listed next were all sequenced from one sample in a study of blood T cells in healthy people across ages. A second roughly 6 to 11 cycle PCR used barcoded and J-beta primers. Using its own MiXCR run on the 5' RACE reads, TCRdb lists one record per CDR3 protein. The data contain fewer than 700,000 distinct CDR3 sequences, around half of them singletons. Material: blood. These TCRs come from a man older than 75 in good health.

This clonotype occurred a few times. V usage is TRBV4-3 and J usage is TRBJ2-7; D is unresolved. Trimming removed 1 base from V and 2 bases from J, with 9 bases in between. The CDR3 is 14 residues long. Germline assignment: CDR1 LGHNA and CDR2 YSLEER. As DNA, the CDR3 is TGCGCCAGCAGCCAAGGGGTCAATGCCTACGAGCAGTACTTC. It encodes CASSQGVNAYEQYF.

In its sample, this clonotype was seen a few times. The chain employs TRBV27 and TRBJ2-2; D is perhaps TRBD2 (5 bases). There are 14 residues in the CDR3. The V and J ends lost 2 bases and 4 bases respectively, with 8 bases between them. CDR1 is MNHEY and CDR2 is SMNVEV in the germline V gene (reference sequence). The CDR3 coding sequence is TGTGCCAGCAGTTTACGGGAAGGCACCGGGGAGCTGTTTTTT. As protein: CASSLREGTGELFF.

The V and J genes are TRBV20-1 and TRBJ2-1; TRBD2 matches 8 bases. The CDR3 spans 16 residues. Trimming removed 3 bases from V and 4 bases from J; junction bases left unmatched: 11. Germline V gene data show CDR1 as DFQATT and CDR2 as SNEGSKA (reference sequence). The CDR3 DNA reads TGCAGTGCTAGTGAGATGCTAGCGGGCCGATACAATGAGCAGTTCTTC. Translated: CSASEMLAGRYNEQFF.

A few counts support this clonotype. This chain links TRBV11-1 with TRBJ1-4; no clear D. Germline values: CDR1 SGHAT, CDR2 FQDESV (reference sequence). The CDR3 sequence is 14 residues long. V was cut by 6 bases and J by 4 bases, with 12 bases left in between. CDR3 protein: CASSSSPSNEKLFF. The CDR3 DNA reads TGTGCCAGCAGTTCATCCCCCAGTAATGAAAAACTGTTTTTT.

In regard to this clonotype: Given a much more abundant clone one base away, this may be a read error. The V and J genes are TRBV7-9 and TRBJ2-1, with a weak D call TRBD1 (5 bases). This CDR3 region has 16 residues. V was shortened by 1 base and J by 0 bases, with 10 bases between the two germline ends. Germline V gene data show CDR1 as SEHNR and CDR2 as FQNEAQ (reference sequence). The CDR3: CASSLEQDDSYNEQFF. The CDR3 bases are TGTGCCAGCAGCTTAGAACAGGATGACTCCTACAATGAGCAGTTCTTC.

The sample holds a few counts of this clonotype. The CDR3 reads CASSRRDSGANVLTF. The CDR3 DNA sequence: TGTGCCAGCAGTCGACGGGACTCTGGGGCCAACGTCCTGACTTTC. The chain links TRBV12-3 or TRBV12-4 to TRBJ2-6, with D tentatively TRBD2 (5 bases). There are 15 residues in the CDR3. Trimming removed 5 bases from V and 0 bases from J, with 8 bases in between.

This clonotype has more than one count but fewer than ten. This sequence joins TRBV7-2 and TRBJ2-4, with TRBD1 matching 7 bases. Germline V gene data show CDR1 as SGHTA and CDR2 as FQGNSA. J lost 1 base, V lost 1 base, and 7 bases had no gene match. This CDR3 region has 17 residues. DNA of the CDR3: TGTGCCAGCAGCTTAGGGGGACAGTCAGGGGCCAAAAACATTCAGTACTTC. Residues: CASSLGGQSGAKNIQYF.

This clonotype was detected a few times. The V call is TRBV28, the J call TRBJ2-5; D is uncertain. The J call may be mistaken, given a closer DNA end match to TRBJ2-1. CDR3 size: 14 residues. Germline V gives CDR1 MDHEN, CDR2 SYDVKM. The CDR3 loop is CASSFSSGQETQFF. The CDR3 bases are TGTGCCAGCAGTTTCTCCTCCGGGCAAGAGACCCAGTTCTTC.

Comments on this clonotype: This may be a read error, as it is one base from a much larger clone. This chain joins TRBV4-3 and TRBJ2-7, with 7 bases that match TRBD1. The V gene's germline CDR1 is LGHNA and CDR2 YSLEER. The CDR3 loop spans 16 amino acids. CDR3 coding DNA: TGCGCCAGCGGCCAAGATCGGTCAGGGGGCTCCTACGAGCAGTACTTC. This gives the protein CASGQDRSGGSYEQYF.

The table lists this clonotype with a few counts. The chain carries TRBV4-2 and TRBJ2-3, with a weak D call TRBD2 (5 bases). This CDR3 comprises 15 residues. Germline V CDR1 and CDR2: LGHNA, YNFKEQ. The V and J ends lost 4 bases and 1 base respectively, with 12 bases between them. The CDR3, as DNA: TGTGCCAGCAGCCCGCGGGCGGCCCGCACAGATACGCAGTATTTT. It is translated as CASSPRAARTDTQYF.

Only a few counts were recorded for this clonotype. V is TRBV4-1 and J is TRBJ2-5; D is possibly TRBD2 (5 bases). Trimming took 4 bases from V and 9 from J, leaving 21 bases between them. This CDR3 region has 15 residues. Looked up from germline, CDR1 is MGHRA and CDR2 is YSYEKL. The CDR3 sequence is CASSPTRAGGWSQYF. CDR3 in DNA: TGCGCCAGCAGCCCCACGCGGGCGGGCGGGTGGTCCCAGTACTTC.

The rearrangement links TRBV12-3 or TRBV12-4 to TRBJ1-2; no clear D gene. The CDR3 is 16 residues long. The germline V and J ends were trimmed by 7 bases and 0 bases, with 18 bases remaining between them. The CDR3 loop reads CASTNRAGSSNYGYTF. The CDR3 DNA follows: TGTGCCAGCACAAATCGGGCCGGGAGTTCTAACTATGGCTACACCTTC.

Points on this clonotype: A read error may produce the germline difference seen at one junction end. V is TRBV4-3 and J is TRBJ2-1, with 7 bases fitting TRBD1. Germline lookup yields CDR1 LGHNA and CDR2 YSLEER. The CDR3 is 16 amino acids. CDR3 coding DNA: TGCGCCAGCAGCCAATCGGCCAGGGGGATATACAATGGGCAGTTCTTC. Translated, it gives CASSQSARGIYNGQFF.

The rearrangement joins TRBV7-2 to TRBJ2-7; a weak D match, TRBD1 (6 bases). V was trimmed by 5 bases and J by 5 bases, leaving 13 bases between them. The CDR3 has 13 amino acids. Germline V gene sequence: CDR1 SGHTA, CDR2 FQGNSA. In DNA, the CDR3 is TGTGCCAGCAGCATACAGGGTAGCGACGAGCAGTACTTC. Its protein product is CASSIQGSDEQYF.

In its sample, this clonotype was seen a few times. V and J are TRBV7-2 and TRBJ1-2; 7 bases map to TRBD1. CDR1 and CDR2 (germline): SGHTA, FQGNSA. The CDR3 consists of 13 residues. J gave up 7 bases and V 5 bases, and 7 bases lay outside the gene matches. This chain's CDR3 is CASSRDSPFGYTF. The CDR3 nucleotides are TGTGCCAGCAGCCGGGACAGCCCCTTTGGCTACACCTTC.

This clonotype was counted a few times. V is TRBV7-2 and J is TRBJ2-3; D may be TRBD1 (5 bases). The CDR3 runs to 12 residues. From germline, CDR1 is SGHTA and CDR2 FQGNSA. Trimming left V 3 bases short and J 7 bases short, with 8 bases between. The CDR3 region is CASSFAGNTQYF. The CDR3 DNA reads TGTGCCAGCAGCTTTGCAGGGAATACGCAGTATTTT.

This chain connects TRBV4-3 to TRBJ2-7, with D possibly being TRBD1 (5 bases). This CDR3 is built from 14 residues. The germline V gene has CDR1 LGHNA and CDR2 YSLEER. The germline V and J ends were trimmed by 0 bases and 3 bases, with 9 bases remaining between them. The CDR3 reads CASSQDRENYEQYF. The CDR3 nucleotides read TGCGCCAGCAGCCAAGACAGGGAAAACTACGAGCAGTACTTC.